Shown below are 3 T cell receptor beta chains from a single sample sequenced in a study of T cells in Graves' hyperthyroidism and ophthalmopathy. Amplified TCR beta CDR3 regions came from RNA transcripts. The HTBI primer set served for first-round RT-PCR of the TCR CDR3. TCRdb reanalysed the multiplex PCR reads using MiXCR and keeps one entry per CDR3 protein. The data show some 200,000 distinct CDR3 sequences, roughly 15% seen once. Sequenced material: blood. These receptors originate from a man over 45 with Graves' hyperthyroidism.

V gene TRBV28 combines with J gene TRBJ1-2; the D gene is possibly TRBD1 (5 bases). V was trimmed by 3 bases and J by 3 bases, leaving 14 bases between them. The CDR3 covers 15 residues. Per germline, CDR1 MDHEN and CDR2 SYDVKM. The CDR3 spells CASSFPLTDYYGYTF. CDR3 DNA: TGTGCCAGCAGTTTCCCCTTGACAGACTACTATGGCTACACCTTC.

CDR3 DNA sequence: TGTGCCAGCAGCCAAGGGTTTGGGCTGGACAACCAAGAGACCCAGTACTTC. Encoded protein: CASSQGFGLDNQETQYF. The chain has TRBV14 and TRBJ2-5, with D possibly being TRBD1 (5 bases). The CDR3 sequence is 17 residues long. The germline V gene encodes CDR1 SGHDN and CDR2 FVKESK. Trimming removed 1 base at V and 0 bases at J, with 15 bases between. Drawing the rest from reference TRBV14 and TRBJ2-5, the complete variable domain is EAGVTQFPSHSVIEKGQTVTLRCDPISGHDNLYWYRRVMGKEIKFLLHFVKESKQDESGMPNNRFLAERTGGTYSTLKVQPAELEDSGVYFCASSQGFGLDNQETQYFGPGTRLLVL.

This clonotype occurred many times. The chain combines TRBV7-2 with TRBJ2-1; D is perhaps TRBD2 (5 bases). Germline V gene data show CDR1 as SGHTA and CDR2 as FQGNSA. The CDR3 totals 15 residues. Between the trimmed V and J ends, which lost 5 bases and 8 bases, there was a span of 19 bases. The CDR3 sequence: CASSVPGRRWDEQFF. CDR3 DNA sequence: TGTGCCAGCAGCGTCCCTGGGAGACGGTGGGATGAGCAGTTCTTC.